This TCR beta chain was retrieved from a study of Ad26.COV2.S vaccination and SARS-CoV-2 variants. At the level of the study: Dosing was one shot or two shots 56 days apart.

Treatment in this sample: roughly 19 received Ad26.COV2.S at low or high dose, single or two shots; 5 received placebo; per-sample allocation not given. Collection of the samples took place on day 63 after the first injection of vaccine or placebo. The administered vaccine (an Ad26 vector) expressed Wuhan-strain SARS-CoV-2 spike. Assay: immunoSEQ multiplex PCR; the TCRdb copy retains only in-frame clones and omits some. This sample has 300,000 to 350,000 clones; roughly 86% occur once, and the top ten carry less than 2%. About this clone itself: Its matching antigen is unknown.

Overall study results and limits: Breadth, reportedly substantial, characterized the spike-specific CD8+ and CD4+ T cell responses after vaccination. Participants given vaccine showed non-spike TCR breadth similar to that of placebo recipients.

This TCR was sampled from a person between 18 and 60 years old who received the Ad26.COV2.S COVID-19 vaccine or a placebo. Here the sequenced sample was peripheral blood, taken in a trial of Ad26.COV2.S vaccine versus placebo.

For the CDR3, the DNA is TGCGCCAGCAGTCAACCAGGGGGATCCTCTGGGGCCAACGTCCTGACTTTC. Protein: CASSQPGGSSGANVLTF. This sequence joins TRBV23-1 and TRBJ2-6; 7 bases are shared with TRBD1. TRBV23-1 falls under the ORF class, with uncertain function. V dropped 2 bases and J dropped 0; count of bases not matched to a gene: 4. The CDR3 totals 17 residues.